The TCR beta chain described here comes from a study of Graves' ophthalmopathy and Graves' hyperthyroidism. To note about this clonotype: The junction does not match germline at one end; this may be a read error.

Certain patients, namely those with other autoimmune diseases, uncontrolled infections, pregnancy or lactation, were excluded. Symptoms, serum thyroxine and TRAb, thyroid ultrasound, and orbital computed tomography formed the diagnostic basis. Amplification targeted the TCR beta CDR3 regions, with RNA transcripts as the source material. The library came from an HTBI-primed first-round RT-PCR and a second-round multiplex PCR. TCRdb independently ran MiXCR on the multiplex PCR reads; one entry per CDR3 protein. The table has over a million distinct CDR3 sequences, 35% to 45% seen once; the top ten hold around 10%. Sequenced sample: peripheral blood or thyroid tissue (not recorded which). This receptor was identified in an adult man with Graves' hyperthyroidism.

The CDR3 DNA is TGCGCCAGCAGTCGGGACAGAAGACACATGAACACTGAAGCTTTCTTT. This translates into CASSRDRRHMNTEAFF. The chain links TRBV13 to TRBJ1-1; TRBD1 agrees at 7 bases. The CDR3 has 16 amino acids. Germline-derived CDR1 and CDR2 are PRHDT and FYEKMQ (reference sequence).